These 12 T cell receptor beta chains came from one sample sequenced in a study of blood T cell repertoires in COVID-19. The protocol was immunoSEQ multiplex PCR, while the TCRdb copy is restricted to in-frame clones and leaves out a portion. Of hundreds of thousands of clones in the sample, under 90% were seen once. The sequencing input was peripheral blood. The receptor set was obtained from a human donor in a cohort sampled during active COVID-19.

The gene calls are TRBV9 and TRBJ2-5; 7 bases fit TRBD2. Germline V gene lookup returns CDR1 SGDLS and CDR2 YYNGEE. There are 15 residues in the CDR3. V lost 0 bases and J lost 5; bases outside the gene matches: 7. In nucleotides, the CDR3 is TGTGCCAGCAGCGTAGGACACGGGAGGCCGGAGACCCAGTACTTC. Translated: CASSVGHGRPETQYF.

The chain couples TRBV28 to TRBJ1-2; 10 nucleotides match TRBD1. The germline V gene has CDR1 MDHEN and CDR2 SYDVKM. V lost 5 bases to trimming and J lost 0 bases; unmatched junction nucleotides: 9. There are 17 residues in the CDR3. CDR3 loop: CASSPGTGALANYGYTF. CDR3 nucleotides: TGTGCCAGCAGTCCTGGGACAGGGGCTTTAGCTAACTATGGCTACACCTTC.

The gene calls are TRBV4-1 and TRBJ1-5; D not resolved. The ends were cut back, 3 bases at V and 3 bases at J, with 12 bases in the middle. The germline V gene has CDR1 MGHRA and CDR2 YSYEKL. The CDR3 extends over 15 amino acids. CDR3 coding DNA: TGCGCCAGCAGCCAGGGCACCGGGGACAATCAGCCCCAGCATTTT. It codes for CASSQGTGDNQPQHF.

The chain uses TRBV19 and TRBJ2-5; D is perhaps TRBD2 (6 bases). Trimming pared 3 bases from V and 4 bases from J, leaving 12 bases between. The CDR3 runs to 14 residues. Germline CDR1 reads LNHDA; CDR2 reads SQIVND (reference sequence). CDR3 in amino acids: CASSIGGARETQYF. The DNA of the CDR3 is TGTGCCAGTAGTATCGGAGGGGCCCGAGAGACCCAGTACTTC.

This chain uses TRBV10-2 with TRBJ2-7, with 7 bases matching TRBD1. Germline V gene sequence: CDR1 WSHSY, CDR2 SAAADI. V gave up 3 bases and J gave up 0 bases; unmatched junction bases: 8. The CDR3 consists of 16 residues. CDR3 in amino acids: CASSDNRDSSSYEQYF. CDR3 in DNA: TGCGCCAGCAGTGATAACCGGGACAGTAGCTCCTACGAGCAGTACTTC.

The chain is built from TRBV11-2 and TRBJ1-3, with D tentatively TRBD1 (6 bases). With 6 bases removed from V and 4 bases from J, the gap between germline ends came to 10 bases. Germline V gives CDR1 SGHAT, CDR2 FQNNGV. This CDR3 contains 13 residues. In DNA, the CDR3 is TGTGCCAGCAGTACAGGGTTGGGAAACACCATATATTTT. Its protein product is CASSTGLGNTIYF.

This clone turned up a few times. Other DNA sequences in this specimen translate into the identical CDR3. The V gene is TRBV10-3, the J gene TRBJ2-1; no clear D. V dropped 6 bases and J dropped 7 bases, with 7 bases sitting between them. This CDR3 comprises 11 residues. CDR1 is ENHRY and CDR2 is SYGVKD in the germline V gene. The CDR3 DNA follows: TGTGCCATCAGCCTAGGAAATGAGCAGTTCTTC. The encoded protein is CAISLGNEQFF.

The V call is TRBV28, the J call TRBJ1-1; TRBD1 might be the D (5 bases). Deletions cut 5 bases from V and 5 bases from J, with 18 bases between. This CDR3 has 15 residues. Per germline, CDR1 MDHEN and CDR2 SYDVKM. Here the CDR3 reads CASSPPPSGGTEAFF. DNA of the CDR3: TGTGCCAGCAGTCCCCCTCCAAGCGGGGGTACTGAAGCTTTCTTT.

This clone was counted a single time. The chain combines TRBV7-9 with TRBJ2-6, with D hard to call. Germline CDR1 and CDR2: SEHNR and FQNEAQ (reference sequence). The CDR3 loop spans 14 amino acids. Trimming took off 3 bases at V and 4 bases at J, with 7 bases between the two ends. The CDR3 DNA reads as TGTGCCAGCAGCTTCAATTCCGGGGCCAACGTCCTGACTTTC. Translation: CASSFNSGANVLTF.

This chain uses TRBV28 with TRBJ1-4; D is ambiguous. Germline V gene sequence: CDR1 MDHEN, CDR2 SYDVKM. Trimming shortened V by 6 bases and J by 11 bases, and 25 bases separated the two germline ends. CDR3 length equals 16 residues. The CDR3: CASSLTETVLMRKLFF. The CDR3 coding sequence is TGTGCCAGCAGCTTGACGGAGACGGTACTAATGAGGAAACTGTTTTTT.

In DNA form, the CDR3 reads TGCGCCAGCAGCTTCAGCGGCGGGAGCTCAGAGACCCAGTACTTC. It specifies CASSFSGGSSETQYF. V is TRBV5-1 and J is TRBJ2-5; 7 bases line up with TRBD2. Germline V gene data show CDR1 as SGHRS and CDR2 as YFSETQ. There are 15 residues in the CDR3. The junction had 8 bases not matched to a gene; V was cut back by 2 bases and J by 4 bases.

This chain joins TRBV5-4 and TRBJ2-5, with D possibly TRBD1 on 6 matching bases. V dropped 4 bases and J dropped 5 bases, with 15 bases sitting between them. The germline gives CDR1 SGHNT, CDR2 YYREEE (reference sequence). This CDR3 has 14 residues. DNA for the CDR3: TGTGCCAGCAGCCCAGCAGGGGTGGTGGAGACCCAGTACTTC. It translates to CASSPAGVVETQYF. The entire variable domain, with the rest obtained from reference TRBV5-4 and TRBJ2-5, is as follows: ETGVTQSPTHLIKTRGQQVTLRCSSQSGHNTVSWYQQALGQGPQFIFQYYREEENGRGNFPPRFSGLQFPNYSSELNVNALELDDSALYLCASSPAGVVETQYFGPGTRLLVL.